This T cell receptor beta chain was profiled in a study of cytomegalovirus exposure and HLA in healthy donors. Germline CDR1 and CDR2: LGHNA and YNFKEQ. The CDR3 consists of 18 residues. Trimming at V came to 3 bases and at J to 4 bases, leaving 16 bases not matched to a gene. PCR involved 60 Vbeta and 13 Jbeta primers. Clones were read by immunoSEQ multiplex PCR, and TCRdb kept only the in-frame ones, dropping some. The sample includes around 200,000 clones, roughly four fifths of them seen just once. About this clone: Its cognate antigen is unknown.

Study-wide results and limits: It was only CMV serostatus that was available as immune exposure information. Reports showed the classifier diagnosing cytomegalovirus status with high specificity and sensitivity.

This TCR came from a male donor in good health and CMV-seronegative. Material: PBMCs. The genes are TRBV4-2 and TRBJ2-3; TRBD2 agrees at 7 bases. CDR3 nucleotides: TGTGCCAGCAGCCATATAACAAATAGACTAGCAGGTGCAGATACGCAGTATTTT. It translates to CASSHITNRLAGADTQYF.